Following are 32 T cell receptor beta chains from one sample sequenced in a study of shared clonotypes between healthy human individuals. Produced via immunoSEQ multiplex PCR; TCRdb's table is partial and in-frame only. The profile shows over a million clones, more than 75% of them singletons. Sequences were obtained from memory CD4+ T cells from PBMCs. Subset defined: CD45RA-negative fraction. These receptor sequences come from a man between 18 and 35 years old in good health. Some clones in this sample may be carry-over from other donors' samples.

This clone was detected only once. The chain joins TRBV27 to TRBJ2-7, with TRBD1 matching 11 bases. This CDR3 contains 16 residues. Losses at the gene ends were 5 bases for V and 8 bases for J; bases not matched to a gene: 14. Germline V gene sequence: CDR1 MNHEY, CDR2 SMNVEV (reference sequence). Written as DNA, the CDR3 is TGTGCCAGCAGTCTGACTTACCGGGACAGGGGGGCGCAGCAGTACTTC. The encoded protein is CASSLTYRDRGAQQYF.

V usage is TRBV19 and J usage is TRBJ1-2; D not resolved. CDR3 length: 13 amino acids. CDR1 LNHDA and CDR2 SQIVND come from the germline V gene (reference sequence). V lost 5 bases, J lost 7 bases, and 14 bases lay in between. CDR3 in DNA: TGTGCCAGTAGTGGTGCATGGATTAGTGGCTACACCTTC. Its translation: CASSGAWISGYTF.

The chain links TRBV7-3 to TRBJ2-2; weak D call: TRBD2 (6 bases). The CDR3 has 16 amino acids. The germline gives CDR1 SGHTA, CDR2 FQGTGA. The V end lost 1 base, the J end lost 0 bases, and 9 bases lay between the germline ends. As DNA, the CDR3 is TGTGCCAGCAGCTTAAGTAGCGGAGCGAACACCGGGGAGCTGTTTTTT. This gives the protein CASSLSSGANTGELFF.

The rearrangement links TRBV10-3 to TRBJ2-7; TRBD2 agrees at 7 bases. CDR1 is ENHRY and CDR2 is SYGVKD in the germline V gene. CDR3 length: 15 residues. V shed 6 bases, J shed 3 bases, and the junction held 11 bases outside the gene matches. The CDR3 reads CAIRGIAGANYEQYF. The CDR3, as DNA: TGTGCCATCAGAGGCATAGCGGGCGCAAACTACGAGCAGTACTTC.

The chain couples TRBV5-4 to TRBJ2-7, with D possibly matching TRBD1 (6 bases). CDR1 is SGHNT and CDR2 is YYREEE in the germline V gene (reference sequence). V lost 7 bases and J lost 5, with 16 bases in between. CDR3 length equals 13 residues. In DNA, the CDR3 is TGTGCCAGCCGCCCACAGGGCGGCGACGAGCAGTACTTC. This gives the protein CASRPQGGDEQYF. Full variable domain (remainder filled in from reference TRBV5-4 and TRBJ2-7): ETGVTQSPTHLIKTRGQQVTLRCSSQSGHNTVSWYQQALGQGPQFIFQYYREEENGRGNFPPRFSGLQFPNYSSELNVNALELDDSALYLCASRPQGGDEQYFGPGTRLTVT.

The chain is built from TRBV5-1 and TRBJ2-7; TRBD1 aligns across 7 bases. This CDR3 spans 15 amino acids. CDR1 is SGHRS and CDR2 is YFSETQ in the germline V gene. Trimming at V came to 5 bases and at J to 3 bases, leaving 11 bases not matched to a gene. This CDR3 reads CASSRSTGQSYEQYF. CDR3 coding DNA: TGCGCCAGCAGTAGGTCGACAGGGCAAAGCTACGAGCAGTACTTC.

The chain recombines TRBV11-2 with TRBJ2-1; weak D call: TRBD2 (5 bases). The germline V gene has CDR1 SGHAT and CDR2 FQNNGV. V was cut by 1 base and J by 7 bases, with 14 bases left in between. CDR3 length equals 15 residues. CDR3 coding DNA: TGTGCCAGCAGCTTAGTGCGGCTAGCTTCGAATGAGCAGTTCTTC. This codes for CASSLVRLASNEQFF.

This clone was seen only a few times. This chain links TRBV6-6 with TRBJ1-2; TRBD1 agrees at 7 bases. The CDR3 spans 13 residues. Per germline, CDR1 MNHNY and CDR2 SVGAGI (reference sequence). V lost 6 bases, J lost 5 bases, and 6 bases stayed unmatched. CDR3 residues: CASSRGDSYGYTF. CDR3 nucleotide sequence: TGTGCCAGCAGCCGTGGGGACAGTTATGGCTACACCTTC.

V and J are TRBV5-8 and TRBJ1-1; D gene ambiguous. CDR1 and CDR2 from the germline V gene are SGHTS and YDEGEE. This CDR3 spans 15 amino acids. V lost 1 base, J lost 7 bases, and 17 bases lay in between. CDR3 coding DNA: TGTGCCAGCAGCTTGAGTAGCCACCCGACGAATGAAGCTTTCTTT. Amino acids: CASSLSSHPTNEAFF. Combining the CDR3 with reference TRBV5-8 and TRBJ1-1 gives the whole variable domain EAGVTQSPTHLIKTRGQQATLRCSPISGHTSVYWYQQALGLGLQFLLWYDEGEERNRGNFPPRFSGRQFPNYSSELNVNALELEDSALYLCASSLSSHPTNEAFFGQGTRLTVV.

The chain uses TRBV29-1 and TRBJ2-1, with TRBD2 identical over 7 bases. V dropped 3 bases and J dropped 9; count of bases not matched to a gene: 8. CDR3 length equals 13 residues. Germline values: CDR1 SQVTM, CDR2 ANQGSEA. CDR3 coding DNA: TGCAGCGTTGATGACGGGGGAGGGACTGAGCAGTTCTTC. Encoded protein: CSVDDGGGTEQFF.

This chain uses TRBV5-8 with TRBJ1-3; D call uncertain. Trimming took 4 bases from V and 4 from J, leaving 6 bases between them. Germline V CDR1 and CDR2: SGHTS, YDEGEE. CDR3 length equals 12 residues. CDR3 bases: TGTGCCAGCAGCGCTACAGGAAACACCATATATTTT. Encoded protein: CASSATGNTIYF.

This chain uses TRBV6-5 with TRBJ2-7; 11 bases map to TRBD2. V gave up 5 bases and J gave up 3 bases; unmatched junction bases: 3. The CDR3 loop spans 14 amino acids. The germline gives CDR1 MNHEY, CDR2 SVGAGI. The CDR3 spells CASSGTSGLYEQYF. The CDR3 DNA reads TGTGCCAGCAGTGGGACTAGCGGACTCTACGAGCAGTACTTC.

CDR3 sequence (DNA): TGCACCAGCAGCCAGACAAACTCCCCAAGCTCCTACGAGCAGTACTTC. Translation gives CTSSQTNSPSSYEQYF. V is TRBV1 and J is TRBJ2-7; TRBD1, the table's D call, lacks a check against the DNA. TRBV1 is labeled a pseudogene. This CDR3 contains 16 residues.

The rearrangement uses TRBV7-9 and TRBJ1-4; tentatively, D is TRBD1 (5 bases). Germline V gene sequence: CDR1 SEHNR, CDR2 FQNEAQ (reference sequence). The CDR3 is 15 residues long. Trimming removed 6 bases from V and 0 bases from J, with 11 bases in between. The CDR3 nucleotides are TGTGCCAGCAGGTGGGGCAGCACAACTAATGAAAAACTGTTTTTT. It encodes CASRWGSTTNEKLFF.

This chain joins TRBV30 and TRBJ2-1; D gene uncertain. Trimming removed 5 bases from V and 6 bases from J, with 11 bases in between. Germline CDR1 reads GTSNPN; CDR2 reads SVGIG (reference sequence). The CDR3 runs 12 residues. The CDR3 is CAWSRSSNEQFF. For the CDR3, the DNA is TGTGCCTGGTCGAGGTCATCCAATGAGCAGTTCTTC.

This clone was detected a few times. The chain couples TRBV29-1 to TRBJ2-3; TRBD1 might be the D (5 bases). Germline CDR1 and CDR2: SQVTM and ANQGSEA. V was shortened by 6 bases and J by 6 bases, with 13 bases between the two germline ends. This CDR3 region has 12 residues. The CDR3 spells CSVMDTPDTQYF. CDR3 DNA: TGCAGCGTCATGGACACACCCGATACGCAGTATTTT.

This chain joins TRBV9 and TRBJ2-5; D is possibly TRBD2 (6 bases). Trimming took 0 bases from V and 5 from J, leaving 14 bases between them. Per germline, CDR1 SGDLS and CDR2 YYNGEE. This CDR3 contains 15 residues. CDR3 nucleotides: TGTGCCAGCAGCGTAGAGGTTAGCGGTGGGGAGACCCAGTACTTC. Encoded protein: CASSVEVSGGETQYF.

For this clone: Other DNA sequences in this specimen translate into the identical CDR3. The V gene is TRBV2, the J gene TRBJ1-1; D uncertain. Germline V gene data show CDR1 as SNHLY and CDR2 as FYNNEI. CDR3 length equals 14 residues. V was clipped by 3 bases and J by 1 base, with 9 bases between them. In DNA, the CDR3 is TGTGCCAGCAGTGACAGAACCCAGAACACTGAAGCTTTCTTT. Encoded protein: CASSDRTQNTEAFF.

This chain connects TRBV9 to TRBJ1-4; 9 bases align to TRBD1. Germline CDR1 SGDLS, CDR2 YYNGEE. Trimming took 3 bases from V and 10 from J; bases not matched to a gene: 7. The CDR3 loop spans 14 amino acids. The CDR3 loop is CASSAGGTGRKLFF. In DNA form, the CDR3 reads TGTGCCAGCAGCGCCGGAGGGACAGGGCGAAAACTGTTTTTT. The whole variable domain, remainder taken from reference TRBV9 and TRBJ1-4, is DSGVTQTPKHLITATGQRVTLRCSPRSGDLSVYWYQQSLDQGLQFLIQYYNGEERAKGNILERFSAQQFPDLHSELNLSSLELGDSALYFCASSAGGTGRKLFFGSGTQLSVL.

Points on this clone: The same CDR3 arises from other DNA sequences in this sample as well. The CDR3: CASSLASGNTGELFF. The CDR3, as DNA: TGCGCCAGCAGCTTGGCCAGCGGGAACACCGGGGAGCTGTTTTTT. The chain is built from TRBV5-1 and TRBJ2-2, with D possibly being TRBD2 (5 bases). The germline CDR1 and CDR2 sequences are SGHRS and YFSETQ. Trimming took off 0 bases at V and 1 base at J, with 7 bases between the two ends. The CDR3 length is 15 residues.

The chain carries TRBV5-1 and TRBJ2-7; a possible D gene is TRBD1 (6 bases). V was cut by 4 bases and J by 2 bases, with 13 bases left in between. Germline values: CDR1 SGHRS, CDR2 YFSETQ. There are 14 residues in the CDR3. The CDR3 region is CASSMHRDTYEQYF. The CDR3 nucleotides read TGCGCCAGCAGCATGCACCGGGACACCTACGAGCAGTACTTC.

The CDR3 spells CASSPILTGLGGYTF. CDR3 bases: TGTGCCAGCTCACCAATCTTGACAGGGTTGGGCGGCTACACCTTC. The genes are TRBV18 and TRBJ1-2, with 7 bases matching TRBD1. This CDR3 comprises 15 residues. Germline CDR1 reads KGHSH; CDR2 reads LQKENI. V was pared by 2 bases and J by 8 bases, with 11 bases of the junction left unmatched. Full variable domain (missing parts from reference TRBV18 and TRBJ1-2): NAGVMQNPRHLVRRRGQEARLRCSPMKGHSHVYWYRQLPEEGLKFMVYLQKENIIDESGMPKERFSAEFPKEGPSILRIQQVVRGDSAAYFCASSPILTGLGGYTFGSGTRLTVV.

DNA of the CDR3: TGTGCCAGCAGGGACTGGAGCTCCTACGAGCAGTACTTC. Translation: CASRDWSSYEQYF. The chain couples TRBV6-5 to TRBJ2-5; weak D call: TRBD2 (5 bases). The last part of the DNA fits TRBJ2-7 better; the J call may be wrong. Germline V gives CDR1 MNHEY, CDR2 SVGAGI. The CDR3 loop spans 13 amino acids.

This sequence joins TRBV18 and TRBJ2-7, with D perhaps matching TRBD1 or TRBD2 (5 bases each). Germline lookup yields CDR1 KGHSH and CDR2 LQKENI. The V end was cut by 0 bases, the J end by 3 bases, with 9 bases between. This CDR3 has 14 amino acids. The CDR3 region is CASSPPGTSYEQYF. As DNA, the CDR3 is TGTGCCAGCTCACCACCGGGGACCAGCTACGAGCAGTACTTC.

J is TRBJ2-3 and V is TRBV29-1, with 14 positions matching TRBD2. The CDR3 runs 15 residues. Germline V lookup: CDR1 SQVTM, CDR2 ANQGSEA. V dropped 7 bases and J dropped 3; count of bases not matched to a gene: 6. The CDR3, as DNA: TGCAGCGGCCTACGACTAGCGGGAGGGACAGATACGCAGTATTTT. It codes for CSGLRLAGGTDTQYF.

In DNA, the CDR3 is TGTGCCAGCAGCTTAGTGGAGAGCGGGGAGCTGTTTTTT. As protein: CASSLVESGELFF. The chain is built from TRBV7-6 and TRBJ2-2; D is unresolved. CDR1 and CDR2 (germline): SGHVS, FNYEAQ. The CDR3 spans 13 residues. Between the trimmed V and J ends, which lost 1 base and 7 bases, there was a span of 7 bases. Filled out from reference TRBV7-6 and TRBJ2-2, the complete variable domain reads GAGVSQSPRYKVTKRGQDVALRCDPISGHVSLYWYRQALGQGPEFLTYFNYEAQQDKSGLPNDRFSAERPEGSISTLTIQRTEQRDSAMYRCASSLVESGELFFGEGSRLTVL.

The chain is built from TRBV30 and TRBJ1-2, with 7 nucleotides matching TRBD1. This CDR3 region has 12 residues. The germline V gene encodes CDR1 GTSNPN and CDR2 SVGIG (reference sequence). The CDR3 protein is CAGRGLNYGYTF. CDR3 DNA: TGTGCGGGGAGGGGGCTGAACTATGGCTACACCTTC.

The chain carries TRBV7-9 and TRBJ1-2; D is unresolved. This CDR3 region has 14 residues. Germline loops: CDR1 SEHNR, CDR2 FQNEAQ (reference sequence). V lost 5 bases and J lost 6, with 16 bases in between. The CDR3 DNA sequence: TGTGCCAGCAGCCCGCGGGGTGCGAAGGATGGCTACACCTTC. This codes for CASSPRGAKDGYTF.

The rearrangement joins TRBV19 to TRBJ1-5, with a possible D match to TRBD1 (5 bases). V was trimmed by 6 bases and J by 9 bases, leaving 21 bases between them. CDR3 length: 15 residues. Germline-derived CDR1 and CDR2 are LNHDA and SQIVND (reference sequence). This CDR3 reads CASRGVSSPERPQHF. CDR3 nucleotides: TGTGCCAGTAGGGGGGTCTCCAGCCCCGAAAGGCCCCAGCATTTT.

V is TRBV5-4 and J is TRBJ1-4; D is unresolved. The CDR3 covers 12 residues. Deletions cut 0 bases from V and 8 bases from J, with 5 bases between. Germline lookup yields CDR1 SGHNT and CDR2 YYREEE (reference sequence). The CDR3 DNA is TGTGCCAGCAGCTTGGACCGGGAAAAACTGTTTTTT. Residues: CASSLDREKLFF.

J is TRBJ2-3 and V is TRBV28; D is unclear. V was shortened by 7 bases and J by 2 bases, with 4 bases between the two germline ends. This CDR3 is built from 11 residues. The V gene's germline CDR1 is MDHEN and CDR2 SYDVKM. CDR3 sequence (DNA): TGTGCCAGCATGAACACAGATACGCAGTATTTT. Its protein is CASMNTDTQYF. Drawing the rest from reference TRBV28 and TRBJ2-3, the complete variable domain is DVKVTQSSRYLVKRTGEKVFLECVQDMDHENMFWYRQDPGLGLRLIYFSYDVKMKEKGDIPEGYSVSREKKERFSLILESASTNQTSMYLCASMNTDTQYFGPGTRLTVL.

The rearrangement joins TRBV10-3 to TRBJ1-1; D possibly corresponds to TRBD1 (5 bases). The CDR3 consists of 17 residues. CDR1 and CDR2 (germline): ENHRY, SYGVKD. Trimming cost V 4 bases and J 2 bases, with 20 bases left between them. As DNA, the CDR3 is TGTGCCATCAGTGGTGCTAATTGGGGGGGTGTAAACACTGAAGCTTTCTTT. Its protein product is CAISGANWGGVNTEAFF.